This T cell receptor beta chain was obtained from a study of cytomegalovirus exposure and HLA in healthy donors. This clone has a handful of counts. No antigen is known for it. CDR1 is SGDLS, CDR2 YYNGEE, per germline. The CDR3 sequence is 15 residues long. Trimming pared 2 bases from V and 1 base from J, leaving 12 bases between. It was with 60 Vbeta and 13 Jbeta primers that the PCR ran. In the original processing: The count from a later analysis was some 83 million unique TCR beta chains, around 10 million of them shared. Profiled with immunoSEQ multiplex PCR; TCRdb holds only in-frame clones, not every one. V and J calls and clone size follow that table, whereas D and trimming were derived from the DNA. The sample records about 190,000 clones, roughly 80% being singletons. Study-wide results and caveats: Most subjects had HLA-A and HLA-B alleles reportedly predicted accurately by TCR beta sequences. Owing to their indistinguishability, certain V segments, notably TRBV6-2 and TRBV6-3, were excluded.

Unrecorded immune exposure was likely among donors, who were nominally healthy when sampled. The chain joins TRBV9 to TRBJ1-1; D unresolved. Sequencing input: PBMCs. The clonotype was recovered from a woman in her forties or fifties in good health and CMV-seronegative. CDR3 protein: CASSVNPSRNTEAFF. Here the CDR3 DNA reads TGTGCCAGCAGCGTGAACCCCTCGAGGAACACTGAAGCTTTCTTT.